This T cell receptor beta chain derives from a study of human T cells and chemical hapten exposure. From germline, CDR1 is SGHTA and CDR2 FQGNSA. Trimming took 5 bases from V and 2 from J; bases not matched to a gene: 6. The CDR3 has 16 amino acids. Time point noted: pre-sensitization, week 0. Treatment meaning: therapeutic diphenylcyclopropenone sensitization with weekly scalp DPC. The library tagged each cDNA molecule with unique molecular identifiers. Methods used by the authors: Ranging from roughly 23,224 to 700,000, TCR counts per sample had a median value of around 94,000. TCRdb processed the RACE reads anew with MiXCR; each CDR3 protein has one entry. The V and J calls and clone size come from TCRdb's table, not from the authors' own analysis. The table has more than 300,000 distinct CDR3 sequences, 4.5% to 7% seen once.

Sequences were derived from whole blood, sampled in connection with sensitization to the hapten diphenylcyclopropenone (DPC). V and J are TRBV7-2 and TRBJ2-3; 11 nucleotides match TRBD2. This receptor was taken from a woman between 18 and 29 years old with alopecia areata. Some clones in this sample may be carry-over from other donors' samples. CDR3 in amino acids: CASSRLAGHFTDTQYF. The CDR3 DNA reads TGTGCCAGCAGCCGACTAGCGGGGCACTTCACAGATACGCAGTATTTT.